Below, 24 T cell receptor beta chains from the same sample are listed, as sequenced in a study of prognosis after radiotherapy for stage I lung cancer. The study amplified the TCR beta CDR3 region from genomic DNA. This amplification was carried out by two rounds of multiplex PCR. Every TRBV and TRBJ gene had its own specific primer in first-round PCR. TCRdb re-called the multiplex PCR reads through MiXCR, storing one row per CDR3 protein. The sample lists approximately 23,000 distinct CDR3 sequences; roughly 37% were seen once. The specimen was PBMCs, collected before or after stereotactic body radiation therapy (not recorded which). The receptors were sampled from a donor over 45 with non-small cell lung cancer.

This chain connects TRBV12-3 or TRBV12-4 to TRBJ2-3, with D unresolved. The CDR3 is made up of 11 amino acids. Trimming took 3 bases from V and 7 from J, leaving 5 bases between them. CDR3 loop: CASSLGYTQYF. The CDR3 DNA is TGTGCCAGCAGTTTGGGGTATACGCAGTATTTT.

This clonotype appeared many times. A much larger clonotype is one base distant, so this may be a read error. The gene calls are TRBV5-1 and TRBJ1-1; perhaps TRBD1 as D (6 bases). Germline CDR1 is SGHRS and CDR2 is YFSETQ. The CDR3 has 14 residues. CDR3 protein: CVSSLEQGNTEAFF. The DNA for the CDR3 is TGCGTCAGCAGCTTGGAACAGGGGAACACTGAAGCTTTCTTT.

The V and J genes are TRBV20-1 and TRBJ2-7, with D perhaps TRBD1 (6 bases). The V gene's germline CDR1 is DFQATT and CDR2 SNEGSKA (reference sequence). The CDR3 extends over 15 amino acids. V was clipped by 0 bases and J by 3 bases, with 15 bases between them. CDR3 DNA: TGCAGTGCTAGAGAGCAGGGGCGAGGGGACTACGAGCAGTACTTC. Translation gives CSAREQGRGDYEQYF.

V usage is TRBV6-2 or TRBV6-3 and J usage is TRBJ2-3, with TRBD2 matching over 13 bases. CDR1 is MNHEY and CDR2 is SVGEGT in the germline V gene. The CDR3 has 18 residues. V was pared by 5 bases and J by 0 bases, with 8 bases of the junction left unmatched. CDR3 sequence reads: CASSARLAGGFSTDTQYF. The CDR3, as DNA: TGTGCCAGCAGTGCTCGACTAGCGGGGGGTTTTAGCACAGATACGCAGTATTTT.

This clonotype has a count of ten or more. This sequence joins TRBV5-1 and TRBJ1-3, with TRBD1 matching 8 bases. This CDR3 contains 15 residues. Germline V gene data show CDR1 as SGHRS and CDR2 as YFSETQ. V lost 4 bases to trimming and J lost 2 bases; unmatched junction nucleotides: 5. This CDR3 is CASSLDRGAGNTIYF. CDR3 coding DNA: TGCGCCAGCAGCCTAGACAGGGGCGCTGGAAACACCATATATTTT.

This clonotype was detected ten times or more. This chain joins TRBV20-1 and TRBJ2-3, with 10 bases lining up with TRBD1. The CDR3 has 13 residues. Germline V CDR1 and CDR2: DFQATT, SNEGSKA (reference sequence). The DNA for the CDR3 is TGCAGCCTCCGGGACAGGGGCGCAGATACGCAGTATTTT. It encodes CSLRDRGADTQYF.

The J gene is TRBJ2-3, the V gene TRBV12-3 or TRBV12-4; the match to TRBD1 covers 12 bases. This CDR3 region has 15 residues. V shed 4 bases and J 5 bases; nucleotides not matched to a gene: 4. CDR3 bases: TGTGCCAGCAGTTCGGGACAGGGGGCGCGAGATACGCAGTATTTT. Translating it yields CASSSGQGARDTQYF.

The chain couples TRBV6-7 to TRBJ2-1; 9 bases map to TRBD2. TRBV6-7 is identified as an open reading frame with a role that is uncertain. V was pared by 2 bases and J by 4 bases, with 6 bases of the junction left unmatched. CDR3 length: 16 residues. In DNA, the CDR3 is TGTGCCAGCAGTTACAAAGAACTAGCGGGTTACAATGAGCAGTTCTTC. This codes for CASSYKELAGYNEQFF.

This clonotype was counted between two and nine times. Its ends do not fully match the called genes, so a read error is possible. The chain has TRBV2 and TRBJ2-7; 11 bases line up with TRBD2. Germline V gene sequence: CDR1 SNHLY, CDR2 FYNNEI. The CDR3 has 13 residues. The CDR3 sequence: CASRTSGRDNGDF. The DNA of the CDR3 is TGTGCCAGCCGAACTAGCGGGAGAGATAATGGGGACTTC.

The chain couples TRBV7-6 to TRBJ1-5, with TRBD1 as a possible D gene (6 bases). The germline V and J ends were trimmed by 4 bases and 4 bases, with 20 bases remaining between them. CDR3 length equals 17 residues. Germline V lookup: CDR1 SGHVS, CDR2 FNYEAQ. CDR3 nucleotides: TGTGCCAGCAGCTCTTCTTACCACCGGGACATGAATCAGCCCCAGCATTTT. Protein sequence: CASSSSYHRDMNQPQHF.

Remarks on this clonotype: Compared with germline, one end of the junction differs, possibly owing to a read error. V usage is TRBV12-3 or TRBV12-4 and J usage is TRBJ1-1, with 9 bases identical to TRBD1. The CDR3 has 15 residues. As DNA, the CDR3 is TGTGCCAGTACCCGGCCGGGACAGGGAGACAATGAAGCTTTATTT. Translating gives CASTRPGQGDNEALF.

About this clonotype itself: A far larger clone differs by one base, so this is likely a read error. The rearrangement uses TRBV12-3 or TRBV12-4 and TRBJ2-1; the match to TRBD2 covers 8 bases. The V gene end was trimmed by 5 bases and the J gene end by 5 bases; junction bases not matched to a gene: 20. The CDR3 length is 19 residues. In nucleotides, the CDR3 is TGTGCCAGCAGTGCCCCACACGGTTCGGGAGGGGGGAGGGACAATGAGCAGTTCTTC. It encodes CASSAPHGSGGGRDNEQFF.

Many counts were recorded for this clonotype. The chain employs TRBV7-9 and TRBJ1-5, with 8 positions matching TRBD1. After removal of 0 bases from V and 6 bases from J, the junction contained 7 bases not matched to a gene. The CDR3 sequence is 16 residues long. Germline V lookup: CDR1 SEHNR, CDR2 FQNEAQ (reference sequence). Written as DNA, the CDR3 is TGTGCCAGCAGCTTAGCAGGGCAGGGGGCTGGTCAGCCCCAGCATTTT. Encoded protein: CASSLAGQGAGQPQHF.

With respect to this clonotype: Relative to the germline gene, one junction end is altered; a read error may explain this. V is TRBV12-3 or TRBV12-4 and J is TRBJ1-2; D remains ambiguous. This CDR3 has 12 amino acids. CDR3 bases: TGTGCCGGCAGCATAGAGCGCCGAGGCTACACCTTC. Its protein is CAGSIERRGYTF.

This clonotype was counted a few times. This may arise from a read error, as a much more abundant clone is one base away. The chain employs TRBV9 and TRBJ1-4; possible D gene TRBD1, 6 bases. This CDR3 contains 15 residues. Germline V gene sequence: CDR1 SGDLS, CDR2 YYNGEE. Trimming cost V 1 base and J 7 bases, with 14 bases left between them. Here the CDR3 DNA reads TGTGCCAGCAGCGTATTTGGGGGCTCGTGTGAAAAACTGTTTTTT. Protein sequence: CASSVFGGSCEKLFF.

This clonotype has at least ten counts. This chain joins TRBV18 and TRBJ1-2; TRBD1 is a possible D gene (6 bases). The CDR3 is 16 residues long. CDR1 and CDR2 from the germline V gene are KGHSH and LQKENI. The germline V and J ends were trimmed by 1 base and 5 bases, with 17 bases remaining between them. The CDR3 is CASSPQTTGGHYGYTF. The CDR3 coding sequence is TGTGCCAGCTCACCACAGACGACCGGGGGACATTATGGCTACACCTTC.

This clonotype was detected many times. The chain is built from TRBV5-1 and TRBJ2-7; D may be TRBD2 (6 bases). Deletions cut 1 base from V and 7 bases from J, with 15 bases between. Germline-derived CDR1 and CDR2 are SGHRS and YFSETQ. The CDR3 runs 14 residues. The CDR3 nucleotides are TGCGCCAGCAGCTTGAACACGGGAGCGAGTGAGCAGTACTTC. The encoded protein is CASSLNTGASEQYF. The variable domain in full, with the rest retrieved from reference TRBV5-1 and TRBJ2-7, is KAGVTQTPRYLIKTRGQQVTLSCSPISGHRSVSWYQQTPGQGLQFLFEYFSETQRNKGNFPGRFSGRQFSNSRSEMNVSTLELGDSALYLCASSLNTGASEQYFGPGTRLTVT.

As regards this clonotype: A much more abundant neighbour one base away suggests this may be a read error. The CDR3 DNA reads as TGCGCCAGCAGCTCCGGACAGGGGGGCGAAAAACTGCTTTTT. Its protein product is CASSSGQGGEKLLF. V gene TRBV5-1 combines with J gene TRBJ1-4; TRBD1 matches at 10 bases. Germline V gene sequence: CDR1 SGHRS, CDR2 YFSETQ. This CDR3 region has 14 residues.

The chain uses TRBV10-1 and TRBJ2-5; TRBD2 matches at 12 bases. Trimming removed 6 bases from V and 5 bases from J; junction bases left unmatched: 10. Germline V gene lookup returns CDR1 WNHNN and CDR2 SYGVQD (reference sequence). The length of the CDR3 is 16 residues. The CDR3 is CASSVAGTSGSETQYF. The CDR3 DNA reads as TGCGCCAGCAGCGTAGCCGGGACTAGCGGGTCCGAGACCCAGTACTTC.

This clonotype showed up many times. The chain has TRBV4-2 and TRBJ1-6; tentative D call: TRBD1 (6 bases). V lost 0 bases, J lost 10 bases, and 13 bases lay in between. This CDR3 comprises 15 residues. The germline gives CDR1 LGHNA, CDR2 YNFKEQ. The CDR3 spells CASSQERGQNSPLHF. CDR3 sequence (DNA): TGTGCCAGCAGCCAAGAAAGGGGACAAAACTCACCCCTCCACTTT.

The chain links TRBV12-3 or TRBV12-4 to TRBJ2-1; 11 bases align to TRBD2. The CDR3 loop spans 17 amino acids. The junction had 5 bases not matched to a gene; V was cut back by 3 bases and J by 1 base. The CDR3 bases are TGTGCCAGCAGTTTGGGTAGCGGGAGGGCGTCCTACAATGAGCAGTTCTTC. It translates to CASSLGSGRASYNEQFF.

To note about this clonotype: A far larger clone is one base from this, pointing to a likely read error. The chain recombines TRBV12-3 or TRBV12-4 with TRBJ1-5; D call uncertain. The CDR3 has 14 amino acids. CDR3 amino acids: CASSEEKVWQPHHF. CDR3 nucleotide sequence: TGTGCCAGCAGTGAAGAGAAGGTCTGGCAGCCCCATCATTTT.

The gene calls are TRBV12-3 or TRBV12-4 and TRBJ2-1; TRBD2 matches at 8 bases. This CDR3 region has 16 residues. The trim removed 7 bases at V and 4 bases at J, leaving 12 bases unmatched. In DNA, the CDR3 is TGTGCCAGCATTTCCACCGGTACTAGCGGATACAATGAGCAGTTCTTC. Translation gives CASISTGTSGYNEQFF.

This clonotype appeared many times. The chain combines TRBV10-2 with TRBJ1-3; the D is unclear. Germline CDR1 reads WSHSY; CDR2 reads SAAADI. There are 13 residues in the CDR3. V lost 4 bases and J 3 bases, leaving 7 bases between the germline ends. The CDR3 sequence is CASSVGFGNTIYF. CDR3 bases: TGCGCCAGCAGTGTGGGGTTTGGAAACACCATATATTTT.